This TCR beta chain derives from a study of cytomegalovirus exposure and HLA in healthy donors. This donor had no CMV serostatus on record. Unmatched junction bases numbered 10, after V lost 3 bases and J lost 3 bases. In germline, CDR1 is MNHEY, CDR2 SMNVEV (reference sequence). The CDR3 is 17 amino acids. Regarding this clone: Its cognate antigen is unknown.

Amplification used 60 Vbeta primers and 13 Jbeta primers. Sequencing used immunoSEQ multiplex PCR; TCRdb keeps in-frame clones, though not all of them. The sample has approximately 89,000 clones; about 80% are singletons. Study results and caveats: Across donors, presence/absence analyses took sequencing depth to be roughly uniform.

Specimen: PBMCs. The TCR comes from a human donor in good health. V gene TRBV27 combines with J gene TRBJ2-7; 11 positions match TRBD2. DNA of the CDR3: TGTGCCAGCAGTTTCCGAAACCTAGCGGGAGGAGGCTACGAGCAGTACTTC. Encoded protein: CASSFRNLAGGGYEQYF.